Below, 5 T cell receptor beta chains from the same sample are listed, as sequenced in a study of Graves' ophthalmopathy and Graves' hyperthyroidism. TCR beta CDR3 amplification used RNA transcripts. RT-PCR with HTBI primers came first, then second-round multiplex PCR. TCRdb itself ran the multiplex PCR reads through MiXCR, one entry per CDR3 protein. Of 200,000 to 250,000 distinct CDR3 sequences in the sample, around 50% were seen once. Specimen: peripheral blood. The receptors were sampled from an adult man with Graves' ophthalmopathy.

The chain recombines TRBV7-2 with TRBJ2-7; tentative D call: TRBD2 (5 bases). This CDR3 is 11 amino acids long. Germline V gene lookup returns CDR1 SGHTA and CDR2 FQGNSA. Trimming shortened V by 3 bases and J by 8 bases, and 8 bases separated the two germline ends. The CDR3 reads CASSLRVKQYF. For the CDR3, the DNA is TGTGCCAGCAGCTTGAGGGTCAAGCAGTACTTC. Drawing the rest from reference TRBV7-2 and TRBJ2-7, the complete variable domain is GAGVSQSPSNKVTEKGKDVELRCDPISGHTALYWYRQSLGQGLEFLIYFQGNSAPDKSGLPSDRFSAERTGGSVSTLTIQRTQQEDSAVYLCASSLRVKQYFGPGTRLTVT.

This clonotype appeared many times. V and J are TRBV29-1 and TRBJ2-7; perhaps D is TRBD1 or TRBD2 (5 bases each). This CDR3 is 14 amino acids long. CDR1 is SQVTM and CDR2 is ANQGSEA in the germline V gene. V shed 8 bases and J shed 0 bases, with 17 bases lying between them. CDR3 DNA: TGCAGCTTGGGGACGTGGCCCCTCTCCTACGAGCAGTACTTC. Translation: CSLGTWPLSYEQYF.

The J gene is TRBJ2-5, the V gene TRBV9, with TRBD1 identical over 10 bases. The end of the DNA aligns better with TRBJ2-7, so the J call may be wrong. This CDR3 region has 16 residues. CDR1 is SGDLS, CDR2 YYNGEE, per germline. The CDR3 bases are TGTGCCAGCATCCCACCCGGGACAGGGGATTCCTACGAGCAGTACTTC. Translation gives CASIPPGTGDSYEQYF.

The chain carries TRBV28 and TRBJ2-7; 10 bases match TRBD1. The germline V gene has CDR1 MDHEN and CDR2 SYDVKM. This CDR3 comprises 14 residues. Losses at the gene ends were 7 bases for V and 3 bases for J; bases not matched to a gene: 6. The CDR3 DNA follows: TGTGCCAGCACATCGGACAGGGGGAGCTACGAGCAGTACTTC. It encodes CASTSDRGSYEQYF. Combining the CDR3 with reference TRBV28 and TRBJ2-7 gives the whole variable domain DVKVTQSSRYLVKRTGEKVFLECVQDMDHENMFWYRQDPGLGLRLIYFSYDVKMKEKGDIPEGYSVSREKKERFSLILESASTNQTSMYLCASTSDRGSYEQYFGPGTRLTVT.

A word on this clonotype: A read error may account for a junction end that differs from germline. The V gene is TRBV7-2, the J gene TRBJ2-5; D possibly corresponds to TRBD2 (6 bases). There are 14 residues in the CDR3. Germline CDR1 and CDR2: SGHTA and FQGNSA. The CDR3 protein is CASSLAGTEETQYF. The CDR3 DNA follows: TGTGCCAGCAGCCTAGCCGGGACTGAAGAGACCCAGTACTTC.